Below, one T cell receptor (beta chain) is given with its context. Its matching antigen is unknown. 60 Vbeta and 13 Jbeta primers were used in PCR. Sequenced by immunoSEQ multiplex PCR; TCRdb stores in-frame clones only, minus some. The sample records over 95,000 clones, 74% being singletons. The sample belongs to a study of cytomegalovirus exposure and HLA in healthy donors. Study-wide results and caveats: Another analysis was done later, and it associated around 16,000 TCR beta sequences with HLA alleles at 0.05 false discovery rate. Several of the most significant clusters were apparently associated with common viral pathogens in a later analysis. Earlier analysis yielded a pattern in which most TCR beta V segments were productive about 90% or about 30% of the time.

The CDR3 has 14 residues. CDR1 is MNHNS and CDR2 is SASEGT in the germline V gene. The rearrangement links TRBV6-1 to TRBJ2-5; possibly TRBD2 for D (6 bases). The DNA end is a closer match to TRBJ2-7, so the J assignment may be wrong. The specimen sequenced was PBMCs. The TCR was taken from a woman aged 40 to 50 in good health and CMV-seropositive. This chain's CDR3 is CATWRGGGTYEQYF. The DNA for the CDR3 is TGTGCCACATGGAGGGGTGGGGGGACCTACGAGCAGTACTTC.